This paragraph covers one T cell receptor (beta chain) sequence. Trimming took 5 bases from V and 9 from J, leaving 17 bases between them. The CDR3 contains 14 residues. Germline CDR1 SEHNR, CDR2 FQNEAQ (reference sequence). Original methodology: Nucleated cell counts were estimated from reference gene primer amplification. This table comes from immunoSEQ multiplex PCR, and its TCRdb copy is limited to in-frame clones, with some not included. Clonal size and the V and J genes are those of that table, whereas D and trimming came from the DNA. The data contain some 140,000 clones, roughly four fifths of them singletons. The sample belongs to a study of blood T cell repertoires in COVID-19. Overall study context: The samples span acute and convalescent COVID-19 from the United States, Italy and Spain. PBMCs, B-cell-depleted T cells, or T cells provided the cDNA or gDNA that made up the material.

The chain joins TRBV7-9 to TRBJ2-1, with D maybe TRBD2 (5 bases). Sample: peripheral blood. This receptor was taken from a human donor in a cohort sampled during active COVID-19. CDR3 loop: CASSPVFAGGEQFF. The CDR3 region has the DNA TGTGCCAGCAGCCCGGTTTTTGCGGGTGGTGAGCAGTTCTTC.